A selection of T cell receptor beta chains follows, all from one sample in a study of blood T cell repertoires in COVID-19. Produced via immunoSEQ multiplex PCR; TCRdb's table is partial and in-frame only. The data show some 350,000 clones, approximately 90% seen once. Sequencing was performed on peripheral blood. The receptors come from a woman between 18 and 29 years old who had recovered from COVID-19. Both conserved end residues are part of each CDR3. The order of the fields is clone size, D gene, J gene, V gene, CDR3 DNA, CDR3 protein. D genes are given only for firm matches. The size of a clone is reported for some rows only, either as once, few or many, or as a class for expanded clones.

clone_size: .
d_call: .
j_call: TRBJ1-4
v_call: TRBV6-6
cdr3_nt: TGTGCCAGCAGGGGGAGAACTAATGAAAAACTGTTTTTT
cdr3_aa: CASRGRTNEKLFF

clone_size: .
d_call: .
j_call: TRBJ1-1
v_call: TRBV5-1
cdr3_nt: TGCGCCAGCAGCTTGGGTTTGAGTAACACTGAAGCTTTCTTT
cdr3_aa: CASSLGLSNTEAFF

clone_size: .
d_call: TRBD2
j_call: TRBJ2-3
v_call: TRBV4-3
cdr3_nt: TGCGCCAGCAGCCAAGCCCGGACTAGTATGGTGCCAGATACGCAGTATTTT
cdr3_aa: CASSQARTSMVPDTQYF

clone_size: .
d_call: .
j_call: TRBJ2-2
v_call: TRBV5-1
cdr3_nt: TGCGCCAGCAGCTCCACAGGGAACACCGGGGAGCTGTTTTTT
cdr3_aa: CASSSTGNTGELFF

clone_size: .
d_call: .
j_call: TRBJ1-6
v_call: TRBV27
cdr3_nt: TGTGCCAGCAGTTTATCTTATGGTACGGGGAATTCACCCCTCCACTTT
cdr3_aa: CASSLSYGTGNSPLHF

clone_size: .
d_call: TRBD2
j_call: TRBJ2-3
v_call: TRBV19
cdr3_nt: TGTGCCAGTTCCCGGGCGGGGGGCACAGATACGCAGTATTTT
cdr3_aa: CASSRAGGTDTQYF

clone_size: .
d_call: .
j_call: TRBJ1-1
v_call: TRBV24-1
cdr3_nt: TGTGCCACCAGTGAAGCGGGCCACCGGGGGGCTTTCTTT
cdr3_aa: CATSEAGHRGAFF

clone_size: once
d_call: .
j_call: TRBJ2-1
v_call: TRBV11-3
cdr3_nt: TGTGCCAGCAGCCAAGGAGGGCGAGCGAGCTCCTACAATGAGCAGTTCTTC
cdr3_aa: CASSQGGRASSYNEQFF

clone_size: .
d_call: .
j_call: TRBJ2-3
v_call: TRBV6-2/TRBV6-3
cdr3_nt: TGTGCCAGCAGTTACTGGCGGGGTAGCACAGATACGCAGTATTTT
cdr3_aa: CASSYWRGSTDTQYF

clone_size: .
d_call: TRBD2
j_call: TRBJ2-1
v_call: TRBV9
cdr3_nt: TGTGCCAGCAGCGGGGATCTAGCGGGCAATGAGCAGTTCTTC
cdr3_aa: CASSGDLAGNEQFF

clone_size: .
d_call: TRBD1
j_call: TRBJ1-2
v_call: TRBV5-6
cdr3_nt: TGTGCCAGCAGCTTGCTAATGGAACAGGGGACAGGCTATGGCTACACCTTC
cdr3_aa: CASSLLMEQGTGYGYTF

clone_size: .
d_call: TRBD1
j_call: TRBJ1-4
v_call: TRBV5-4
cdr3_nt: TGTGCCAGCAGCTTAAACCCTGGACAGGGAGGTTTAGGGCTGTTTTTT
cdr3_aa: CASSLNPGQGGLGLFF

clone_size: .
d_call: TRBD2
j_call: TRBJ2-5
v_call: TRBV10-3
cdr3_nt: TGTGCCATCAGTGGGCTAGCGGGAGGGCCTGGGATGGAGACCCAGTACTTC
cdr3_aa: CAISGLAGGPGMETQYF

clone_size: .
d_call: .
j_call: TRBJ1-1
v_call: TRBV11-2
cdr3_nt: TGTGCCAGCAGTATCACCTTCGGACACTCAGAAGCTTTCTTT
cdr3_aa: CASSITFGHSEAFF

clone_size: few
d_call: TRBD2
j_call: TRBJ2-3
v_call: TRBV5-1
cdr3_nt: TGCGCCAGCAGCACCCGCCTAGCGGGTTTAACAGATACGCAGTATTTT
cdr3_aa: CASSTRLAGLTDTQYF

clone_size: .
d_call: .
j_call: TRBJ2-3
v_call: TRBV15
cdr3_nt: TGTGCCACCAGCAGAGATTGGACAACTGGGACAGATACGCAGTATTTT
cdr3_aa: CATSRDWTTGTDTQYF

clone_size: .
d_call: .
j_call: TRBJ1-1
v_call: TRBV30
cdr3_nt: TGTGCCTGGAGTGTACGACTAAACACTGAAGCTTTCTTT
cdr3_aa: CAWSVRLNTEAFF

clone_size: .
d_call: TRBD1
j_call: TRBJ1-1
v_call: TRBV29-1
cdr3_nt: TGCAGCGTTGAACCGGGAGGACAGGGGGAAAAAGCTTTCTTT
cdr3_aa: CSVEPGGQGEKAFF

clone_size: .
d_call: .
j_call: TRBJ2-4
v_call: TRBV11-3
cdr3_nt: TGTGCCAGCAGCTTAGAAGGCGGAGCCGCTTACATTCAGTACTTC
cdr3_aa: CASSLEGGAAYIQYF

clone_size: .
d_call: TRBD1
j_call: TRBJ1-1
v_call: TRBV6-2/TRBV6-3
cdr3_nt: TGTGCCAGCAGTACCTGGACAGGGACGAACACTGAAGCTTTCTTT
cdr3_aa: CASSTWTGTNTEAFF

clone_size: .
d_call: .
j_call: TRBJ2-4
v_call: TRBV9
cdr3_nt: TGTGCCAGCAGCGTGGATCCCTCGGGCATTCAGTACTTC
cdr3_aa: CASSVDPSGIQYF

clone_size: .
d_call: .
j_call: TRBJ2-3
v_call: TRBV19
cdr3_nt: TGTGCCAGTAGTATAGGCCCGGACAGAATTTCAGATACGCAGTATTTT
cdr3_aa: CASSIGPDRISDTQYF

clone_size: .
d_call: TRBD1
j_call: TRBJ2-1
v_call: TRBV10-3
cdr3_nt: TGTGCCATCAGTGAGGGGGACAGCTCTCAGTACAATGAGCAGTTCTTC
cdr3_aa: CAISEGDSSQYNEQFF

clone_size: .
d_call: TRBD1
j_call: TRBJ1-6
v_call: TRBV11-2
cdr3_nt: TGTGCCAGCAGCTTAGCAGGACAGGGGAATTCACCCCTCCACTTT
cdr3_aa: CASSLAGQGNSPLHF

clone_size: .
d_call: .
j_call: TRBJ1-1
v_call: TRBV6-5
cdr3_nt: TGTGCCAGCAGCCGGCGGAAGATCACTGAAGCTTTCTTT
cdr3_aa: CASSRRKITEAFF

clone_size: .
d_call: TRBD1
j_call: TRBJ2-2
v_call: TRBV4-3
cdr3_nt: TGCGCCAGCAGCCTGGGACAGGGACCCGGGGAGCTGTTTTTT
cdr3_aa: CASSLGQGPGELFF

clone_size: .
d_call: .
j_call: TRBJ1-5
v_call: TRBV27
cdr3_nt: TGTGCCAGCAGTTTATCCTTTAGCAATCAGCCCCAGCATTTT
cdr3_aa: CASSLSFSNQPQHF

clone_size: once
d_call: TRBD1
j_call: TRBJ2-3
v_call: TRBV10-3
cdr3_nt: TGTGCCATCAGTGAGTTGGGGACAGGTCTCAATACGCAGTATTTT
cdr3_aa: CAISELGTGLNTQYF

clone_size: .
d_call: .
j_call: TRBJ2-4
v_call: TRBV20-1
cdr3_nt: TGCAGTGCTAGATGGGAGGATATTCAGTACTTC
cdr3_aa: CSARWEDIQYF

clone_size: .
d_call: .
j_call: TRBJ2-2
v_call: TRBV6-5
cdr3_nt: TGTGCCAGCAGCCGCGGGACCGGGGAGCTGTTTTTT
cdr3_aa: CASSRGTGELFF

clone_size: .
d_call: .
j_call: TRBJ2-6
v_call: TRBV7-6
cdr3_nt: TGTGCCAGCAGCTCCCGATGGAGCTCTGGGGCCAACGTCCTGACTTTC
cdr3_aa: CASSSRWSSGANVLTF

clone_size: .
d_call: TRBD2
j_call: TRBJ2-3
v_call: TRBV5-4
cdr3_nt: TGTGCCAGCAGCTTGAGAGCGGGAGGGCCTCGGGGGGGAGATACGCAGTATTTT
cdr3_aa: CASSLRAGGPRGGDTQYF

clone_size: .
d_call: .
j_call: TRBJ1-1
v_call: TRBV12-3/TRBV12-4
cdr3_nt: TGTGCCAGCAGTTCAGTGATAACTGAAGCTTTCTTT
cdr3_aa: CASSSVITEAFF

clone_size: .
d_call: TRBD2
j_call: TRBJ2-2
v_call: TRBV19
cdr3_nt: TGTGCCAGTACCTCTAGCGGGAGGGCCCTCGGGGAGCTGTTTTTT
cdr3_aa: CASTSSGRALGELFF

clone_size: .
d_call: .
j_call: TRBJ2-3
v_call: TRBV11-3
cdr3_nt: TGTGCCAGCAGCCCATTGGGGAGCAATACAGATACGCAGTATTTT
cdr3_aa: CASSPLGSNTDTQYF

clone_size: .
d_call: .
j_call: TRBJ1-5
v_call: TRBV24-1
cdr3_nt: TGTGCCACCAGTGATCAGGGCACAAATCAGCCCCAGCATTTT
cdr3_aa: CATSDQGTNQPQHF

clone_size: many
d_call: .
j_call: TRBJ2-2
v_call: TRBV5-1
cdr3_nt: TGCGCCAGCAGCACGAATCCCACCGGGACACCCAACACCGGGGAGCTGTTTTTT
cdr3_aa: CASSTNPTGTPNTGELFF

clone_size: .
d_call: TRBD2
j_call: TRBJ2-1
v_call: TRBV10-3
cdr3_nt: TGTGCCATACAGCGGACTAGCGGGGGACTAAACAATGAGCAGTTCTTC
cdr3_aa: CAIQRTSGGLNNEQFF

clone_size: .
d_call: TRBD2
j_call: TRBJ2-1
v_call: TRBV2
cdr3_nt: TGTGCCAGCAGTGATACTAGCGGGAGAAATGAGCAGTTCTTC
cdr3_aa: CASSDTSGRNEQFF

clone_size: .
d_call: .
j_call: TRBJ2-3
v_call: TRBV3-1/TRBV3-2
cdr3_nt: TGTGCCAGCAGCAGCCGGGGAGTACACACAGATACGCAGTATTTT
cdr3_aa: CASSSRGVHTDTQYF

clone_size: .
d_call: .
j_call: TRBJ2-1
v_call: TRBV24-1
cdr3_nt: TGTGCCACCAGTGATTTCTGGCAGGGAGGCAATGAGCAGTTCTTC
cdr3_aa: CATSDFWQGGNEQFF

clone_size: .
d_call: .
j_call: TRBJ1-3
v_call: TRBV5-4
cdr3_nt: TGTGCCAGCAGCTGGGGGGGGGAGTCTGGAAACACCATATATTTT
cdr3_aa: CASSWGGESGNTIYF

clone_size: .
d_call: TRBD1
j_call: TRBJ1-2
v_call: TRBV6-2/TRBV6-3
cdr3_nt: TGTGCCAGCAGTCACACCCGACAGGGGGCAAATGGCTACACCTTC
cdr3_aa: CASSHTRQGANGYTF

clone_size: .
d_call: .
j_call: TRBJ2-1
v_call: TRBV29-1
cdr3_nt: TGCAGCGTCTACAGCGGCAATGAGCAGTTCTTC
cdr3_aa: CSVYSGNEQFF

clone_size: .
d_call: .
j_call: TRBJ1-1
v_call: TRBV12-5
cdr3_nt: TGTGCTAGTGGTTTGGTCCCGGGTACTGAAGCTTTCTTT
cdr3_aa: CASGLVPGTEAFF

clone_size: once
d_call: TRBD2
j_call: TRBJ2-1
v_call: TRBV5-1
cdr3_nt: TGCGCCAGCAGCTTGGAAACTAGCGCTCTATACAATGAGCAGTTCTTC
cdr3_aa: CASSLETSALYNEQFF

clone_size: .
d_call: TRBD1
j_call: TRBJ2-2
v_call: TRBV16
cdr3_nt: TGTGCCAGCAGCCCCCTAAAAAGGACAGGCACGAACACCGGGGAGCTGTTTTTT
cdr3_aa: CASSPLKRTGTNTGELFF

clone_size: .
d_call: TRBD2
j_call: TRBJ2-1
v_call: TRBV19
cdr3_nt: TGTGCCAGTAGCAGGGACGGACTAGCGAGATCACCCGACTCCAATGAGCAGTTCTTC
cdr3_aa: CASSRDGLARSPDSNEQFF

clone_size: .
d_call: .
j_call: TRBJ2-5
v_call: TRBV28
cdr3_nt: TGTGCCAGCAGTTCAGAAGTCCGGGAAACCCAGTACTTC
cdr3_aa: CASSSEVRETQYF

clone_size: .
d_call: .
j_call: TRBJ1-5
v_call: TRBV29-1
cdr3_nt: TGCAGCGTCCGACAGGACAGCAATCAGCCCCAGCATTTT
cdr3_aa: CSVRQDSNQPQHF

clone_size: .
d_call: TRBD1
j_call: TRBJ1-2
v_call: TRBV19
cdr3_nt: TGTGCCAGTAGTGAAACAGGGGGCCATGGCTACACCTTC
cdr3_aa: CASSETGGHGYTF

clone_size: .
d_call: TRBD2
j_call: TRBJ2-3
v_call: TRBV2
cdr3_nt: TGTGCCAGCAGTGGGGGAGCTAGCGGGAGCGCAGATACGCAGTATTTT
cdr3_aa: CASSGGASGSADTQYF

clone_size: .
d_call: TRBD2
j_call: TRBJ2-1
v_call: TRBV4-1
cdr3_nt: TGCGCCAGCAGCCAAGATTCGGCTAGCGGGAGGAGGAATGAGCAGTTCTTC
cdr3_aa: CASSQDSASGRRNEQFF

clone_size: .
d_call: TRBD1
j_call: TRBJ2-5
v_call: TRBV4-1
cdr3_nt: TGCGCCAGCAGCCAAGCGCTGGACAGGGGGCTGGAAGAGACCCAGTACTTC
cdr3_aa: CASSQALDRGLEETQYF

clone_size: .
d_call: .
j_call: TRBJ2-1
v_call: TRBV6-5
cdr3_nt: TGTGCCAGCAGTCCAGACAGATCCTCCTACAATGAGCAGTTCTTC
cdr3_aa: CASSPDRSSYNEQFF

clone_size: few
d_call: TRBD1
j_call: TRBJ1-6
v_call: TRBV4-3
cdr3_nt: TGCGCCAGCAGCCAGACAGGGTATAATTCACCCCTCCACTTT
cdr3_aa: CASSQTGYNSPLHF

clone_size: .
d_call: .
j_call: TRBJ2-1
v_call: TRBV3-1/TRBV3-2
cdr3_nt: TGTGCCATACAGGGTGAGCAGTTCTTC
cdr3_aa: CAIQGEQFF

clone_size: once
d_call: TRBD2
j_call: TRBJ2-1
v_call: TRBV7-8
cdr3_nt: TGTGCCAGCAGCTTGGCCGTCCAAGCGGGAGAGTCCATAGAAACCTACAATGAGCAGTTCTTC
cdr3_aa: CASSLAVQAGESIETYNEQFF

clone_size: .
d_call: TRBD1
j_call: TRBJ1-6
v_call: TRBV5-1
cdr3_nt: TGCGCCAGCAGCGAGGGACAGTATAATTCACCCCTCCACTTT
cdr3_aa: CASSEGQYNSPLHF

clone_size: .
d_call: .
j_call: TRBJ2-1
v_call: TRBV19
cdr3_nt: TGTGCCAGTAGTCCTCGGGGTAGCGGAAGCTCCTACAATGAGCAGTTCTTC
cdr3_aa: CASSPRGSGSSYNEQFF